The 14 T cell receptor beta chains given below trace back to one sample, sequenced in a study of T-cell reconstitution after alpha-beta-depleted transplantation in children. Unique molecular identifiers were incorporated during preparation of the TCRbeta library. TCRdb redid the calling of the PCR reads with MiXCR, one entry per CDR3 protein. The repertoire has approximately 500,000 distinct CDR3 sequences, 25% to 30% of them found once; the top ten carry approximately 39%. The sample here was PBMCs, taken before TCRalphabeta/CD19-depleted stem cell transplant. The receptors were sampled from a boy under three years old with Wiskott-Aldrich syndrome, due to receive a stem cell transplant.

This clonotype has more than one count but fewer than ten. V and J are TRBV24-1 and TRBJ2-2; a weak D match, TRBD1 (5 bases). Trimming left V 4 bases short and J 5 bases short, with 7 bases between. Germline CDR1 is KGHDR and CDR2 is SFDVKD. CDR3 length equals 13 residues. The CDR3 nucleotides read TGTGCCACCAGTGACAGGGTTACCGGGGAGCTGTTTTTT. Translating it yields CATSDRVTGELFF.

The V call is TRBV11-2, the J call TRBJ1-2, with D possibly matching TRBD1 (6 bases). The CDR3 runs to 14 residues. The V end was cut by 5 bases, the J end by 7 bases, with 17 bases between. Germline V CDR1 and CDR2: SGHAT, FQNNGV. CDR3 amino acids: CASSPGTGNSGYTF. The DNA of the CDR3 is TGTGCCAGCAGCCCCGGAACAGGGAACAGTGGCTACACCTTC.

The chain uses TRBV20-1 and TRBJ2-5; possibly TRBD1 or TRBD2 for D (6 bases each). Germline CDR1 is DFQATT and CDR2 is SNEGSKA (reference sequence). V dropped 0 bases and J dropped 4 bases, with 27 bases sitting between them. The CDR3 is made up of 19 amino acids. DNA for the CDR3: TGCAGTGCTAGAGATCTGGCGGAGGGGGGAGCCCTCCTAGGAGAGACCCAGTACTTC. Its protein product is CSARDLAEGGALLGETQYF.

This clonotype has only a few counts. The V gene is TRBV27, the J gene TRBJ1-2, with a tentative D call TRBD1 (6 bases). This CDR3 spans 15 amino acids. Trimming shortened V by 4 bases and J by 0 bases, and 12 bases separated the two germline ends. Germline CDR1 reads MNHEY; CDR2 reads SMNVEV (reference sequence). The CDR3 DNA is TGTGCCAGCAGTTCCGGGGGGCCTGCTAACTATGGCTACACCTTC. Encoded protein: CASSSGGPANYGYTF.

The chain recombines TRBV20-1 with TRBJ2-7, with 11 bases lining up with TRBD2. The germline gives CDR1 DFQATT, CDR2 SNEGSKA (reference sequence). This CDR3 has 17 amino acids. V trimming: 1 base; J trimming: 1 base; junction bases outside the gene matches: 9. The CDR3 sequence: CSARGELAGGRSYEQYF. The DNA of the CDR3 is TGCAGTGCTAGAGGAGAGCTAGCGGGAGGCCGTTCCTACGAGCAGTACTTC.

CDR3 sequence (DNA): TGCAGTGCTAGAGAAGGGGGCTATAGCAATCAGCCCCAGCATTTT. Translating gives CSAREGGYSNQPQHF. This sequence joins TRBV20-1 and TRBJ1-5; the match to TRBD1 covers 7 bases. This CDR3 has 15 amino acids. Germline CDR1 and CDR2: DFQATT and SNEGSKA (reference sequence). The V gene end was trimmed by 0 bases and the J gene end by 0 bases; junction bases not matched to a gene: 2.

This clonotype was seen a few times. The CDR3: CASGLGAGGGNEQFF. Written as DNA, the CDR3 is TGTGCCAGCGGACTAGGGGCGGGAGGGGGGAATGAGCAGTTCTTC. V usage is TRBV6-2 or TRBV6-3 and J usage is TRBJ2-1; the match to TRBD2 covers 9 bases. The CDR3 is made up of 15 amino acids. Losses at the gene ends were 8 bases for V and 7 bases for J; bases not matched to a gene: 12. Germline V lookup: CDR1 MNHEY, CDR2 SVGEGT.

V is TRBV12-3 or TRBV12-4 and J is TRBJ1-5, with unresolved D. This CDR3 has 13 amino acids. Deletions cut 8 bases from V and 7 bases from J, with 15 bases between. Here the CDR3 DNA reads TGTGCCAGCTCGAAAGAGGGTGGCCAGCCCCAGCATTTT. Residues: CASSKEGGQPQHF.

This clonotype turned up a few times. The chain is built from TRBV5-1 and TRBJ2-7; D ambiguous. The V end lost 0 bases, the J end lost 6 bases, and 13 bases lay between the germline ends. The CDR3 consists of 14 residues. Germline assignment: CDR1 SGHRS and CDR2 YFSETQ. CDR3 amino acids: CASSLDGPVGEQYF. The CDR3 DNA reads TGCGCCAGCAGCTTGGACGGCCCTGTGGGCGAGCAGTACTTC.

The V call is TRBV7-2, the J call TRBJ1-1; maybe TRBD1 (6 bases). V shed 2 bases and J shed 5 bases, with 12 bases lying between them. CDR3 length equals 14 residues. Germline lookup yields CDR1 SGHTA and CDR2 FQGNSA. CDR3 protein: CASSLIQGYTEAFF. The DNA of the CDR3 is TGTGCCAGCAGCTTAATACAGGGTTATACTGAAGCTTTCTTT.

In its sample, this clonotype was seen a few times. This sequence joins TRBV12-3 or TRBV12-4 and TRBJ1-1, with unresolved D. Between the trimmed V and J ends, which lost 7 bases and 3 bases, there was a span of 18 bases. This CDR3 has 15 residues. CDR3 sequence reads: CASTLYLAGDTEAFF. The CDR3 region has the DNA TGTGCCAGCACCCTCTATTTAGCGGGTGACACTGAAGCTTTCTTT.

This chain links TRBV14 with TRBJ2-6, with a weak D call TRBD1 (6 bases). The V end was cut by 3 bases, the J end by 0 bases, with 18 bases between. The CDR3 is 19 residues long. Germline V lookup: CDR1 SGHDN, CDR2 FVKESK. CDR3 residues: CASSHGGRRGLSGANVLTF. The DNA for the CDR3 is TGTGCCAGCAGCCACGGAGGTCGCAGGGGTCTCTCTGGGGCCAACGTCCTGACTTTC.

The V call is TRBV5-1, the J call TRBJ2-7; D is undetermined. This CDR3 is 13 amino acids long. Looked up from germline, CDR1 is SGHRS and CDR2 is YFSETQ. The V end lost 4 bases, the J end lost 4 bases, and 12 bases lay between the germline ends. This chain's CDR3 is CASSPRQAYEQYF. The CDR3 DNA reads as TGCGCCAGCAGCCCGAGGCAGGCTTACGAGCAGTACTTC. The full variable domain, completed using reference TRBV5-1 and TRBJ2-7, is KAGVTQTPRYLIKTRGQQVTLSCSPISGHRSVSWYQQTPGQGLQFLFEYFSETQRNKGNFPGRFSGRQFSNSRSEMNVSTLELGDSALYLCASSPRQAYEQYFGPGTRLTVT.

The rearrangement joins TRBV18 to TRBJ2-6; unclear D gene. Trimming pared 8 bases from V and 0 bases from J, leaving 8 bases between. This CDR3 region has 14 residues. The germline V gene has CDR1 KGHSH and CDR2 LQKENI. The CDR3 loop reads CASSPFSGANVLTF. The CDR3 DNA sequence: TGTGCCAGCAGTCCTTTCTCTGGGGCCAACGTCCTGACTTTC.